This passage covers 9 T cell receptor beta chains from one sample sequenced in a study of beta chain features in type 1 diabetes. The investigators reverse transcribed all of the isolated RNA, so they sequenced expressed TCRB transcripts. Method: immunoSEQ multiplex PCR; TCRdb's copy keeps in-frame clones and lacks some. The sample lists about half a million clones; roughly 31% were seen once. Sequenced input: naive CD4+ T cells from blood. Receptor source: a young man in good health.

The sample holds a few counts of this clone. The chain joins TRBV7-9 to TRBJ2-2; D gene unclear. V was pared by 2 bases and J by 2 bases, with 12 bases between. Germline lookup yields CDR1 SEHNR and CDR2 FQNEAQ (reference sequence). The CDR3 is 16 amino acids. In DNA form, the CDR3 reads TGTGCCAGCAGCTTAAGGGCCGCGATAAACACCGGGGAGCTGTTTTTT. As protein: CASSLRAAINTGELFF.

This clone has a handful of counts. CDR3 DNA: TGTGCCAGCAGCAAAGGGGGTGCAGAGACCCAGTACTTC. Its translation is CASSKGGAETQYF. V and J are TRBV11-3 and TRBJ2-5, with D perhaps TRBD1 (6 bases). V lost 5 bases, J lost 4 bases, and 11 bases lay in between. The CDR3 is 13 residues long. The V gene's germline CDR1 is SGHNT and CDR2 YENEEA.

The chain combines TRBV5-4 with TRBJ2-1; 7 bases align to TRBD2. The V gene end was trimmed by 0 bases and the J gene end by 7 bases; junction bases not matched to a gene: 10. This CDR3 spans 16 amino acids. Germline loops: CDR1 SGHNT, CDR2 YYREEE (reference sequence). CDR3 amino acids: CASSLGLAVGTNEQFF. CDR3 bases: TGTGCCAGCAGCTTGGGGCTAGCGGTTGGGACTAATGAGCAGTTCTTC.

This clone has more than one count but fewer than ten. The gene calls are TRBV29-1 and TRBJ2-4, with a possible D match to TRBD1 (6 bases). This CDR3 comprises 14 residues. Trimming left V 7 bases short and J 0 bases short, with 13 bases between. CDR1 and CDR2 from the germline V gene are SQVTM and ANQGSEA. This CDR3 reads CSASGHLAKNIQYF. Here the CDR3 DNA reads TGCAGCGCCTCGGGACACCTAGCCAAAAACATTCAGTACTTC.

V usage is TRBV6-5 and J usage is TRBJ1-5; 7 bases fit TRBD1. The CDR3 covers 13 residues. V was pared by 6 bases and J by 4 bases, with 3 bases of the junction left unmatched. Germline CDR1 and CDR2: MNHEY and SVGAGI. This CDR3 reads CASSEDRNQPQHF. The CDR3 nucleotides read TGTGCCAGCAGCGAGGACAGGAATCAGCCCCAGCATTTT.

The chain employs TRBV5-1 and TRBJ2-7; D unclear. Germline lookup yields CDR1 SGHRS and CDR2 YFSETQ. The CDR3 is made up of 14 amino acids. V lost 0 bases to trimming and J lost 4 bases, with 11 bases between them. The CDR3 DNA reads as TGCGCCAGCAGCTTGGATCTCGTACAGTACGAGCAGTACTTC. Translation gives CASSLDLVQYEQYF.

V is TRBV11-2 and J is TRBJ1-1; D gene uncertain. The CDR3 covers 13 residues. Per germline, CDR1 SGHAT and CDR2 FQNNGV. V shed 7 bases and J shed 1 base, with 10 bases lying between them. CDR3 DNA: TGTGCCAGCACCGGGAGAGCGAACACTGAAGCTTTCTTT. Protein sequence: CASTGRANTEAFF.

This clone occurred a few times. The V call is TRBV9, the J call TRBJ2-3, with a possible D match to TRBD2 (5 bases). This CDR3 spans 12 amino acids. The germline CDR1 and CDR2 sequences are SGDLS and YYNGEE. Trimming took off 6 bases at V and 5 bases at J, with 10 bases between the two ends. CDR3 coding DNA: TGTGCCAGCATGGGGAGTGGAGATACGCAGTATTTT. It codes for CASMGSGDTQYF.

A few counts support this clone. The J gene is TRBJ2-1, the V gene TRBV2, with D perhaps TRBD2 (5 bases). Germline CDR1 is SNHLY and CDR2 is FYNNEI. V was pared by 6 bases and J by 6 bases, with 18 bases between. This CDR3 has 15 amino acids. Here the CDR3 reads CASRDRVLGANEQFF. The CDR3 bases are TGTGCCAGCAGAGATCGGGTGTTGGGAGCCAATGAGCAGTTCTTC. Combining the CDR3 with reference TRBV2 and TRBJ2-1 gives the whole variable domain EPEVTQTPSHQVTQMGQEVILRCVPISNHLYFYWYRQILGQKVEFLVSFYNNEISEKSEIFDDQFSVERPDGSNFTLKIRSTKLEDSAMYFCASRDRVLGANEQFFGPGTRLTVL.